These 27 T cell receptor beta chains were all obtained from the same sample, sequenced in a study of identical twins. TCRdb fed the 5' RACE reads into MiXCR, producing one record per CDR3 protein. This repertoire shows roughly 290,000 distinct CDR3 sequences, less than 9.5% found once; its top ten account for about 7.1%. The sample also formed part of further work on yellow fever vaccine responses in identical twins.

Sequencing used CD8+ T cells sorted from blood. Receptors originate from a woman in her late teens or twenties in good health.

There are a few counts of this clonotype. The V and J genes are TRBV9 and TRBJ2-3, with D perhaps TRBD2 (7 bases). CDR1 is SGDLS, CDR2 YYNGEE, per germline. The V end lost 0 bases, the J end lost 5 bases, and 13 bases lay between the germline ends. The CDR3 is 15 amino acids. Here the CDR3 DNA reads TGTGCCAGCAGCGTAGAGGCGGGGGCAGGAGATACGCAGTATTTT. It codes for CASSVEAGAGDTQYF.

The gene calls are TRBV4-2 and TRBJ1-2; D gene uncertain. The CDR3 is 12 residues long. The V end was cut by 11 bases, the J end by 3 bases, with 13 bases between. Germline-derived CDR1 and CDR2 are LGHNA and YNFKEQ. CDR3 DNA sequence: TGTGCCGGCCAGGAAGTGGACTATGGCTACACCTTC. It translates to CAGQEVDYGYTF.

In its sample, this clonotype was seen many times. The J gene is TRBJ1-2, the V gene TRBV7-2; 9 nucleotides align to TRBD1. V trimming: 5 bases; J trimming: 4 bases; junction bases outside the gene matches: 5. CDR3 length: 14 residues. Germline V gene sequence: CDR1 SGHTA, CDR2 FQGNSA. CDR3 nucleotide sequence: TGTGCCAGCAGCGATACAGGGGGCGCCTATGGCTACACCTTC. Amino acids: CASSDTGGAYGYTF.

This clonotype was detected ten times or more. The chain combines TRBV27 with TRBJ2-1; a weak D match, TRBD2 (5 bases). Trimming removed 2 bases at V and 5 bases at J, with 10 bases between. The length of the CDR3 is 14 residues. CDR1 and CDR2 (germline): MNHEY, SMNVEV (reference sequence). CDR3 amino acids: CASSLEGWDNEQFF. CDR3 coding DNA: TGTGCCAGCAGTTTAGAGGGATGGGACAATGAGCAGTTCTTC.

Ten or more counts support this clonotype. The chain links TRBV18 to TRBJ1-6; D uncertain. The CDR3 length is 11 residues. V was shortened by 4 bases and J by 7 bases, with 2 bases between the two germline ends. CDR1 is KGHSH, CDR2 LQKENI, per germline. CDR3: CASSRNSPLHF. As DNA, the CDR3 is TGTGCCAGCTCACGGAATTCACCCCTCCACTTT.

The chain has TRBV15 and TRBJ2-3; 11 positions match TRBD2. Germline assignment: CDR1 LNHNV and CDR2 YYDKDF (reference sequence). J was trimmed by 0 bases and V by 5 bases; bases with no gene match: 1. This CDR3 contains 15 residues. In nucleotides, the CDR3 is TGTGCCACCAGCGGACTAGCGGGTAGCACAGATACGCAGTATTTT. Translating it yields CATSGLAGSTDTQYF.

At least ten counts were recorded for this clonotype. The chain recombines TRBV29-1 with TRBJ2-1; 7 bases fit TRBD1. Germline V gene sequence: CDR1 SQVTM, CDR2 ANQGSEA. The CDR3 loop spans 14 amino acids. With V trimmed by 5 bases and J by 0 bases, 4 bases remained unmatched. The CDR3 DNA reads TGCAGCGTTCTAGACAGGGTCTCCTACAATGAGCAGTTCTTC. Residues: CSVLDRVSYNEQFF.

This clonotype was observed a handful of times. The rearrangement links TRBV7-2 to TRBJ2-1; D unresolved. Germline loops: CDR1 SGHTA, CDR2 FQGNSA. The germline V and J ends were trimmed by 3 bases and 2 bases, with 5 bases remaining between them. CDR3 length: 13 residues. The CDR3 region has the DNA TGTGCCAGCAGCTTCGGGCCCTACAATGAGCAGTTCTTC. Protein product: CASSFGPYNEQFF.

J is TRBJ1-5 and V is TRBV15; D is undetermined. This CDR3 spans 14 amino acids. V dropped 1 base and J dropped 1 base, with 5 bases sitting between them. Germline V CDR1 and CDR2: LNHNV, YYDKDF (reference sequence). In nucleotides, the CDR3 is TGTGCCACCAGCAGAGGGCGAAGCAATCAGCCCCAGCATTTT. This encodes CATSRGRSNQPQHF.

This clonotype showed up just a few times. Here the CDR3 reads CSARPLGSSYEQYF. CDR3 bases: TGCAGTGCTAGGCCACTAGGGAGCTCCTACGAGCAGTACTTC. The chain uses TRBV20-1 and TRBJ2-7; a weak D match, TRBD2 (5 bases). The CDR3 length is 14 residues. Germline-derived CDR1 and CDR2 are DFQATT and SNEGSKA (reference sequence). Trimming cost V 3 bases and J 0 bases, with 12 bases left between them.

This clonotype came up a few times. The J gene is TRBJ2-5, the V gene TRBV18; TRBD2 matches at 9 bases. This CDR3 is built from 16 residues. Per germline, CDR1 KGHSH and CDR2 LQKENI. The V segment lost 1 base and the J segment 2 bases; nucleotides outside the gene matches: 5. CDR3 bases: TGTGCCAGCTCACCACTGATAGCGGGGGAACAAGAGACCCAGTACTTC. It translates to CASSPLIAGEQETQYF.

This clonotype showed up many times. V usage is TRBV7-9 and J usage is TRBJ2-1, with D perhaps matching TRBD1 (6 bases). Germline V lookup: CDR1 SEHNR, CDR2 FQNEAQ (reference sequence). V gave up 3 bases and J gave up 9 bases, with 9 bases separating them. The CDR3 runs to 12 residues. CDR3 nucleotides: TGTGCCAGCAGCTTTGCAGGGGCTGAGCAGTTCTTC. Its protein is CASSFAGAEQFF.

This clonotype was seen repeatedly, ten times or more. The chain uses TRBV2 and TRBJ2-7; D is unclear. CDR3 size: 14 residues. The V end lost 3 bases, the J end lost 5 bases, and 14 bases lay between the germline ends. Germline V gene sequence: CDR1 SNHLY, CDR2 FYNNEI. In nucleotides, the CDR3 is TGTGCCAGCAGTGATAGGCCCACGGCCCACGAGCAGTACTTC. This translates into CASSDRPTAHEQYF.

Ten or more counts support this clonotype. The J gene is TRBJ2-5, the V gene TRBV29-1, with 7 bases fitting TRBD1. V was pared by 4 bases and J by 0 bases, with 5 bases of the junction left unmatched. The CDR3 has 14 amino acids. Germline values: CDR1 SQVTM, CDR2 ANQGSEA. The CDR3 sequence is CSVGGTEYQETQYF. The CDR3 region has the DNA TGCAGCGTTGGTGGGACAGAGTACCAAGAGACCCAGTACTTC.

The gene calls are TRBV5-4 and TRBJ2-5, with D perhaps matching TRBD2 (6 bases). Looked up from germline, CDR1 is SGHNT and CDR2 is YYREEE (reference sequence). The CDR3 is made up of 15 amino acids. V was shortened by 4 bases and J by 2 bases, with 15 bases between the two germline ends. The CDR3 nucleotides are TGTGCCAGCAGCCGGAGGGTGGCCGCGCAAGAGACCCAGTACTTC. Amino acids: CASSRRVAAQETQYF.

V and J are TRBV4-2 and TRBJ1-6, with D possibly TRBD1 on 5 matching bases. Trimming pared 4 bases from V and 0 bases from J, leaving 19 bases between. The CDR3 has 19 residues. Germline V lookup: CDR1 LGHNA, CDR2 YNFKEQ. The CDR3, as DNA: TGTGCCAGCAGCCCCCGCTACATGACAGAGACCTCCTATAATTCACCCCTCCACTTT. It codes for CASSPRYMTETSYNSPLHF.

The chain carries TRBV10-3 and TRBJ1-1; no definite D call. Trimming stripped 0 bases from V and 0 bases from J, with 8 bases between. In germline, CDR1 is ENHRY, CDR2 SYGVKD. This CDR3 has 15 residues. CDR3 in DNA: TGTGCCATCAGTGAGTCTGGGGATGTGAACACTGAAGCTTTCTTT. Residues: CAISESGDVNTEAFF.

This clonotype was seen many times. The rearrangement joins TRBV12-3 or TRBV12-4 to TRBJ1-4; D gene ambiguous. This CDR3 contains 12 residues. V was shortened by 5 bases and J by 7 bases, with 8 bases between the two germline ends. The chain's CDR3 is CASSGPAEKLFF. DNA for the CDR3: TGTGCCAGCAGTGGACCCGCTGAAAAACTGTTTTTT.

This chain links TRBV5-1 with TRBJ2-3; 9 nucleotides agree with TRBD2. V gave up 0 bases and J gave up 1 base; unmatched junction bases: 6. Germline values: CDR1 SGHRS, CDR2 YFSETQ. CDR3 length equals 17 residues. CDR3 amino acids: CASSLDLAGDGTDTQYF. The DNA of the CDR3 is TGCGCCAGCAGCTTGGACTTAGCGGGAGACGGCACAGATACGCAGTATTTT.

This clonotype showed up many times. This chain links TRBV3-1 with TRBJ2-2, with TRBD1 as a possible D gene (5 bases). Between the trimmed V and J ends, which lost 5 bases and 4 bases, there was a span of 17 bases. The CDR3 has 16 residues. Germline CDR1 and CDR2: LGHDT and YNNKEL (reference sequence). The DNA of the CDR3 is TGTGCCAGCAGCGCACCTACAGGATACTCCACCGGGGAGCTGTTTTTT. Its protein is CASSAPTGYSTGELFF.

The genes are TRBV4-3 and TRBJ2-1, with no clear D. Germline loops: CDR1 LGHNA, CDR2 YSLEER. V gave up 0 bases and J gave up 4 bases, with 10 bases separating them. This CDR3 is built from 15 residues. CDR3 loop: CASSQDQAAYNEQFF. In DNA form, the CDR3 reads TGCGCCAGCAGCCAAGATCAGGCGGCATACAATGAGCAGTTCTTC.

The V call is TRBV4-2, the J call TRBJ2-1; 7 bases line up with TRBD2. This CDR3 has 15 residues. CDR1 is LGHNA and CDR2 is YNFKEQ in the germline V gene. Trimming at V came to 1 base and at J to 4 bases, leaving 4 bases not matched to a gene. The CDR3 spells CASSQVLAEYNEQFF. CDR3 coding DNA: TGTGCCAGCAGCCAAGTTCTAGCGGAGTACAATGAGCAGTTCTTC.

V and J are TRBV29-1 and TRBJ1-1, with TRBD1 as a possible D gene (5 bases). The V gene's germline CDR1 is SQVTM and CDR2 ANQGSEA. The CDR3 runs 15 residues. The germline V and J ends were trimmed by 5 bases and 0 bases, with 16 bases remaining between them. The DNA of the CDR3 is TGCAGCGTTAAAGGTTTTCGGGGGATGAACACTGAAGCTTTCTTT. Translation gives CSVKGFRGMNTEAFF.

V and J are TRBV12-3 or TRBV12-4 and TRBJ2-3; TRBD2 aligns across 12 bases. The CDR3 runs to 17 residues. The V segment lost 11 bases and the J segment 5 bases; nucleotides outside the gene matches: 17. In DNA form, the CDR3 reads TGTGCCTTCAGTTTACCCTGGACTAGCGGGAAATTAGATACGCAGTATTTT. Translation: CAFSLPWTSGKLDTQYF.

J is TRBJ2-1 and V is TRBV12-3 or TRBV12-4; TRBD1 matches 8 bases. V lost 5 bases to trimming and J lost 0 bases; unmatched junction nucleotides: 6. The CDR3 is 16 amino acids. The CDR3 sequence is CASSDPGQGSYNEQFF. The CDR3 nucleotides are TGTGCCAGCAGTGATCCAGGACAGGGCTCCTACAATGAGCAGTTCTTC.

This clonotype came up many times. This rearrangement joins TRBV7-6 to TRBJ1-1; D is ambiguous. The CDR3 has 13 amino acids. Germline V gene sequence: CDR1 SGHVS, CDR2 FNYEAQ. Trimming shortened V by 10 bases and J by 2 bases, and 14 bases separated the two germline ends. CDR3 DNA: TGTGCCACCATAACAGAAGCTAACACTGAAGCTTTCTTT. Protein: CATITEANTEAFF. The full variable domain, rest sourced from reference TRBV7-6 and TRBJ1-1, is GAGVSQSPRYKVTKRGQDVALRCDPISGHVSLYWYRQALGQGPEFLTYFNYEAQQDKSGLPNDRFSAERPEGSISTLTIQRTEQRDSAMYRCATITEANTEAFFGQGTRLTVV.

Remarks on this clonotype: A single base separates this from a much larger clone, so it may be a read error. The rearrangement uses TRBV12-3 or TRBV12-4 and TRBJ2-7, with D possibly called TRBD1 or TRBD2 (5 bases each). The ends were cut back, 5 bases at V and 4 bases at J, with 15 bases in the middle. This CDR3 contains 14 residues. CDR3 region: CASSEAGTEYEQYF. CDR3 in DNA: TGTGCCAGCAGTGAGGCCGGGACGGAATACGAGCAGTACTTC.